This T cell receptor (beta chain) is drawn from a study of vaccination and CD4 T cells after COVID-19. As to treatment: roughly 10-day PBMC culture with coronavirus spike peptide pools or control peptides (ViraFEST assay). Germline assignment: CDR1 SGHVS and CDR2 FQNEAQ. The CDR3 covers 16 residues. Losses at the gene ends were 3 bases for V and 1 base for J; bases not matched to a gene: 4. Sequence data for DNA of cultured CD4+ T cells were generated by the Oncomine TCR Beta short-read assay. TCRdb processed the PCR reads anew with MiXCR; each CDR3 protein has one entry. The sample lists some 11,000 distinct CDR3 sequences, under 75% seen once, with roughly 9.4% in the top ten. As concerns this clonotype: Its antigen is currently unknown.

The chain uses TRBV7-8 and TRBJ2-3; 10 bases agree with TRBD2. This specimen was CD4+ T cells from blood, cultured in vitro, taken before SARS-CoV-2 vaccination. The receptor comes from a human donor who had recovered from COVID-19. CDR3 DNA: TGTGCCAGCAGCTTCGCTAGCGGGAGAGGCACAGATACGCAGTATTTT. Translation: CASSFASGRGTDTQYF. Combining the CDR3 with reference TRBV7-8 and TRBJ2-3 gives the whole variable domain GAGVSQSPRYKVAKRGQDVALRCDPISGHVSLFWYQQALGQGPEFLTYFQNEAQLDKSGLPSDRFFAERPEGSVSTLKIQRTQQEDSAVYLCASSFASGRGTDTQYFGPGTRLTVL.